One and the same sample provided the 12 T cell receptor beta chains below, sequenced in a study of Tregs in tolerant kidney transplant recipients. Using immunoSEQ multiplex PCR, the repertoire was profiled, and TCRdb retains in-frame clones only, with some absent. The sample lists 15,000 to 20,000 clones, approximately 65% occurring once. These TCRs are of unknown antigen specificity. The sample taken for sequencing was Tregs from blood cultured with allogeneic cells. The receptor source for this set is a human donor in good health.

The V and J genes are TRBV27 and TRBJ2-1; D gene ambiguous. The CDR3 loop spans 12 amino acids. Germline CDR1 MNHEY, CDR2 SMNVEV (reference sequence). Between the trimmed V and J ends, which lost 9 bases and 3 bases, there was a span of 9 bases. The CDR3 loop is CASGPVYNEQFF. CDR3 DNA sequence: TGTGCCAGTGGGCCCGTCTACAATGAGCAGTTCTTC.

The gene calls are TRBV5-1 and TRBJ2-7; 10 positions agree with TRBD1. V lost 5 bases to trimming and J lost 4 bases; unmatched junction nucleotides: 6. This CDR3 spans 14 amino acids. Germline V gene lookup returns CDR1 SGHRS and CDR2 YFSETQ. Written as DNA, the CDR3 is TGCGCCAGCAGTGGCGGGACAGGGGTTTACGAGCAGTACTTC. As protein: CASSGGTGVYEQYF.

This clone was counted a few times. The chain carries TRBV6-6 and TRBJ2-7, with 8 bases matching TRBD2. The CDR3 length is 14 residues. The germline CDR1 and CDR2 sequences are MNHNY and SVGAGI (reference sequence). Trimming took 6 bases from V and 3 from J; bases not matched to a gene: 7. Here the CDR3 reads CASRSGLAGYEQYF. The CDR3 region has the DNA TGTGCCAGCAGGAGTGGCCTAGCGGGCTACGAGCAGTACTTC.

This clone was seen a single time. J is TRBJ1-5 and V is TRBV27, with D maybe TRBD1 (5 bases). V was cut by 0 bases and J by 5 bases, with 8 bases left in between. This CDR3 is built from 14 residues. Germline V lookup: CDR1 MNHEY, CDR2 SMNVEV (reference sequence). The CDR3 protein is CASSLSTGDQPQHF. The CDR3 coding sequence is TGTGCCAGCAGTTTATCTACGGGGGATCAGCCCCAGCATTTT.

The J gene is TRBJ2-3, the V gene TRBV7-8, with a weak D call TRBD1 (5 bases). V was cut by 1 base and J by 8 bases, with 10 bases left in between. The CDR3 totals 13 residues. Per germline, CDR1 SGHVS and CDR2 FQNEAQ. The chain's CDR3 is CASSLVGRATQYF. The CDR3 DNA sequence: TGTGCCAGCAGCTTAGTGGGCAGGGCTACGCAGTATTTT. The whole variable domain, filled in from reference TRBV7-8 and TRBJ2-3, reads GAGVSQSPRYKVAKRGQDVALRCDPISGHVSLFWYQQALGQGPEFLTYFQNEAQLDKSGLPSDRFFAERPEGSVSTLKIQRTQQEDSAVYLCASSLVGRATQYFGPGTRLTVL.

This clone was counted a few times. The CDR3 here is CASSRTGDWNSPLHF. In nucleotides, the CDR3 is TGTGCCAGCAGCCGTACAGGGGATTGGAATTCACCCCTCCACTTT. The chain carries TRBV7-9 and TRBJ1-6, with 7 nucleotides matching TRBD1. V was pared by 5 bases and J by 7 bases, with 8 bases of the junction left unmatched. The germline V gene has CDR1 SEHNR and CDR2 FQNEAQ (reference sequence). The length of the CDR3 is 15 residues. The variable domain in full, with the rest retrieved from reference TRBV7-9 and TRBJ1-6, is DTGVSQNPRHKITKRGQNVTFRCDPISEHNRLYWYRQTLGQGPEFLTYFQNEAQLEKSRLLSDRFSAERPKGSFSTLEIQRTEQGDSAMYLCASSRTGDWNSPLHFGNGTRLTVT.

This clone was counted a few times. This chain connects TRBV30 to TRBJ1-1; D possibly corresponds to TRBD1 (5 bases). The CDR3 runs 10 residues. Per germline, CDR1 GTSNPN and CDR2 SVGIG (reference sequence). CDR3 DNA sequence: TGTGCTGGGGGACTGTTCGAAGCTTTCTTT. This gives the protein CAGGLFEAFF.

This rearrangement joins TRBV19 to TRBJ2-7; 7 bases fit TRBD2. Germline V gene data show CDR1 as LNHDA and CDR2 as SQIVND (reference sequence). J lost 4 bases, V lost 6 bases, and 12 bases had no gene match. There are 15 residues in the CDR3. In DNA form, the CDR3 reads TGTGCCAGTAGCACGCTTGCGGGAGTTATTTACGAGCAGTACTTC. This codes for CASSTLAGVIYEQYF.

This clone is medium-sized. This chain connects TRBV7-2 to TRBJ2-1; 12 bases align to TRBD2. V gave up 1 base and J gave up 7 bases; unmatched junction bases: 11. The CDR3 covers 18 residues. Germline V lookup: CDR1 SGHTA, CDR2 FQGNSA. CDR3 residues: CASSLGGPGLAGLNEQFF. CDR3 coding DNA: TGTGCCAGCAGCTTAGGGGGGCCTGGACTAGCGGGGCTAAATGAGCAGTTCTTC.

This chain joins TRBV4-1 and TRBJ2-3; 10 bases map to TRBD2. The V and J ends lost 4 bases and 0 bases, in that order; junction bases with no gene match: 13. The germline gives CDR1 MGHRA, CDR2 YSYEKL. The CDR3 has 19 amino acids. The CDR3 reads CASSLFSIAGGTSTDTQYF. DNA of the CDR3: TGCGCCAGCAGCCTTTTTTCGATAGCGGGGGGCACAAGCACAGATACGCAGTATTTT.

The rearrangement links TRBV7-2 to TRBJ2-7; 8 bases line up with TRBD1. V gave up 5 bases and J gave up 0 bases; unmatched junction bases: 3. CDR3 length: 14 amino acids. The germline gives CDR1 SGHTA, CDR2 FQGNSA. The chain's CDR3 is CASSLDRGSYEQYF. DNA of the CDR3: TGTGCCAGCAGCCTCGACAGGGGCTCCTACGAGCAGTACTTC.

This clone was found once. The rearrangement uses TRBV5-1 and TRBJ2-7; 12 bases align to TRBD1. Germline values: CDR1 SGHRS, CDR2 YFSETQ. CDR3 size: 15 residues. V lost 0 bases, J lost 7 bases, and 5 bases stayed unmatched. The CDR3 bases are TGCGCCAGCAGCTTGGGGGACAGGGGGCACGGTGAGCAGTACTTC. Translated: CASSLGDRGHGEQYF.